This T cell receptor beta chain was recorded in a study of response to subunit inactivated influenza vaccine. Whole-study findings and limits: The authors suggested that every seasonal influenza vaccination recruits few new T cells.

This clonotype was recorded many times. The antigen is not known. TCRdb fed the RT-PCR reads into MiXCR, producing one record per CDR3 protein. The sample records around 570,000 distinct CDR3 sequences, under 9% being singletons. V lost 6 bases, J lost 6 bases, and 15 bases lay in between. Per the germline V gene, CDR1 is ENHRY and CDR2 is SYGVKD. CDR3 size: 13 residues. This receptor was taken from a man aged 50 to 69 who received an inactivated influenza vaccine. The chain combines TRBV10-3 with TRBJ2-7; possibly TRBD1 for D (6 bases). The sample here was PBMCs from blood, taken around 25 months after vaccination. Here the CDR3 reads CAIRLNGGSEQYF. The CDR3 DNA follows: TGTGCCATCAGACTAAATGGGGGCAGCGAGCAGTACTTC.